Described below is a single TCR beta chain sequence and its context. What it recognizes is unknown. The sample originates from a study of blood T cells in healthy people across ages. Study background: Using template switching, researchers captured about one barcoded beta molecule for each two T cells.

Study-level results: Per million T cells, TCR beta diversity dropped roughly linearly as age increased.

PCR was performed a second time for roughly 7 to 12 cycles using a sample-barcoded 5' primer and a J-beta primer mix. Each of the samples gave a minimum of 3 million paired-end reads that contained CDR3. Via MiXCR, TCRdb re-called the 5' RACE reads, giving one row per CDR3 protein. The sample includes around 1,600,000 distinct CDR3 sequences, around 40% seen only once; the top ten take roughly 3.7%. The CDR3 sequence is 16 residues long. With 3 bases removed from V and 4 bases from J, the gap between germline ends came to 17 bases. This sequence was found in a young woman in good health. Input material: blood. The chain uses TRBV12-3 or TRBV12-4 and TRBJ2-3; D may match TRBD1 or TRBD2 (6 bases each). The CDR3 DNA sequence: TGTGCCAGCAGTTTTCAGAGGGGGGTTAGCGCAGATACGCAGTATTTT. Its translation: CASSFQRGVSADTQYF.